The clone carrying this T cell receptor beta chain has just a few counts. An end of the junction differs from the germline gene, which may be a read error. These data belong to a study of blood T cell repertoires in COVID-19. Whole-study context: Sites in the United States, Italy and Spain provided acute and convalescent COVID-19 samples. The cDNA or gDNA used as material had been derived from T cells, B-cell-depleted T cells, or PBMCs.

This CDR3 comprises 11 residues. Sequenced by immunoSEQ multiplex PCR; TCRdb stores in-frame clones only, minus some. Seen here are about 440,000 clones, approximately 90% observed once, and the top ten hold roughly 1.8%. The cohort comprised adults aged about 18 to 100 years residing in approximately 22 US areas. The gene calls are TRBV12-3 or TRBV12-4 and TRBJ2-2; no reliable D call. This sequence was found in a woman between 18 and 30 years old with acute COVID-19. The sample consisted of PBMCs or T cells enriched from blood (not recorded which). The DNA of the CDR3 is TGTGCCAGCAGTTTGAGCTCCGATTCCCTTTTT. Residues: CASSLSSDSLF.